This paragraph reports one TCR beta chain. The target of this receptor is not known. Within one base of it there is no much larger clone, and no base qualities were kept. The CDR3 runs 15 amino acids, cysteine and phenylalanine included. Solely the CDR3 DNA is kept, with 45 bases framed from the first base. CDR1 is given as SEHNR and CDR2 as FQNEAQ, both from the germline V gene (reference sequence). V lost 4 bases and J lost 0 bases; the stretch between them is 11 bases long. The source of the sample is a study of control samples from healthy donors and cancer patients (dated by TCRdb to about 2020). The library was prepared using the immunoSEQ multiplex PCR assay. TCRdb took this table from immuneACCESS and kept in-frame rearrangements with V and J called. Such tables lack part of the clones; where checked against another copy, unresolved V genes explain under half of the gap, and the rest is unexplained. The table for this sample lists 100,000 to 150,000 clones; roughly 90% of them were counted only once. Approximately 2.7% of the sample belongs to the ten largest clones.

Source material: blood. The receptor was isolated from a man between 18 and 29 years old in good health. The V gene is TRBV7-9 and the J gene is TRBJ2-3; TRBD2 is a weak D gene call, 6 bases matching. CDR3 loop: CASSSNSGSTDTQYF. The sequenced DNA: TGTGCCAGCAGCTCCAATAGCGGTAGCACAGATACGCAGTATTTT.